The rows below give T cell receptor beta chains drawn from one sample of a study of cytomegalovirus exposure and HLA in healthy donors. Profiling relied on immunoSEQ multiplex PCR, and the TCRdb table lists in-frame clones only, not all of them. The sample shows roughly 160,000 clones, approximately 77% of them seen only once. Sequences were obtained from PBMCs. These TCRs come from a man aged 30 to 39 in good health and CMV-seropositive. CDR3s include the opening cysteine and the closing phenylalanine or tryptophan. The order of the fields is D gene, clone size, V gene, J gene, CDR3 DNA, CDR3 protein. A D gene is named only where the DNA matches it firmly. Size tells how often a clone was seen (once, few, many) or the class of an expanded clone, and some rows leave it out.

TRBD1	.	TRBV7-9	TRBJ1-2	TGTGCCAGCAGCCCTGGGACAGGGAGGACGTCTGGCTACACCTTC	CASSPGTGRTSGYTF
.	.	TRBV27	TRBJ2-5	TGTGCCAGCAGTCTAGCCTCGACAGGAATAGAGACCCAGTACTTC	CASSLASTGIETQYF
TRBD1	.	TRBV6-4	TRBJ1-4	TGTGCCAGCAGGACAGGGCTTGAAAAACTGTTTTTT	CASRTGLEKLFF
TRBD2	.	TRBV5-1	TRBJ2-7	TGCGCCAGCAGCTTGACTGGCGGGGGGGGCTCCTACGAGCAGTACTTC	CASSLTGGGGSYEQYF
TRBD1	.	TRBV4-1	TRBJ1-4	TGCGCCAGCAGCCAAGTGGGGACAGGGGAAAAACTGTTTTTT	CASSQVGTGEKLFF
.	.	TRBV9	TRBJ2-2	TGTGCCAGCAGCCCCAGTGGACATCTCGCGAACACCGGGGAGCTGTTTTTT	CASSPSGHLANTGELFF
.	.	TRBV18	TRBJ1-6	TGTGCCAGCTCACCGGCCAGTAATAATTCACCCCTCCACTTT	CASSPASNNSPLHF
.	.	TRBV6-5	TRBJ2-2	TGTGCCAGCAGTTACTCGAGGACAGCGAACACCGGGGAGCTGTTTTTT	CASSYSRTANTGELFF
TRBD1	.	TRBV25-1	TRBJ1-6	TGTGCCAGCGGGTCGGGACAGGCTAATTCACCCCTCCACTTT	CASGSGQANSPLHF
.	.	TRBV30	TRBJ1-2	TGTGCCTGGAGTGTACCAGGGTATGACTATGGCTACACCTTC	CAWSVPGYDYGYTF
.	.	TRBV10-1	TRBJ2-2	TGCGCCAGCTCGACAGCTAGGCCCCCGGCCGGGGAGCTGTTTTTT	CASSTARPPAGELFF
TRBD1	.	TRBV6-5	TRBJ2-7	TGTGCCAGCAGACGCCCGGGACAGGGGTGGGACGAGCAGTACTTC	CASRRPGQGWDEQYF
.	.	TRBV9	TRBJ2-5	TGTGCCAGCAGCGTAGGTGAGGAGACCACCGGTGAGACCCAGTACTTC	CASSVGEETTGETQYF
.	.	TRBV5-4	TRBJ1-2	TGTGCCAGCAGCATAGACAGTCGGGGCTACACCTTC	CASSIDSRGYTF
TRBD1	once	TRBV28	TRBJ1-3	TGTGCCAGCAGTTCGGACAGGCCTGGAAACACCATATATTTT	CASSSDRPGNTIYF
.	.	TRBV27	TRBJ1-6	TGTGCCAGCAGTACTATGTATTCACCCCTCCACTTT	CASSTMYSPLHF
TRBD1	.	TRBV4-1	TRBJ2-7	TGCGCCAGCAGCCAAGTAGGACAGGGAGTCCACGAGCAGTACTTC	CASSQVGQGVHEQYF
TRBD1	.	TRBV5-1	TRBJ2-7	TGCGCCAGCAGCTATGACAGGGGTAAGATCTACGAGCAGTACTTC	CASSYDRGKIYEQYF
.	.	TRBV10-3	TRBJ1-3	TGTGCCATCACTGAAGGACAGGGAAACACCATATATTTT	CAITEGQGNTIYF
.	.	TRBV27	TRBJ2-3	TGTGCCAGCAGTCCCCTGGGAGGGGGAGAAACAGATACGCAGTATTTT	CASSPLGGGETDTQYF
.	.	TRBV2	TRBJ2-1	TGTGCCAGCAGACTCTACAATGAGCAGTTCTTC	CASRLYNEQFF
.	.	TRBV2	TRBJ1-2	TGTGCCAGCAGTCGGACACCCAACTATGGCTACACCTTC	CASSRTPNYGYTF
TRBD2	.	TRBV15	TRBJ2-4	TGTGCCACCAGTAGCGGGGGCAAAGCCAAAAACATTCAGTACTTC	CATSSGGKAKNIQYF
TRBD2	.	TRBV4-1	TRBJ2-7	TGCGCCAGCAGCCAAGATCGAGGAACTAGCGGGAGTTCCTACGAGCAGTACTTC	CASSQDRGTSGSSYEQYF
TRBD2	.	TRBV15	TRBJ2-7	TGTGCCACCAGCAGAGGCCTAGCGGGGGCCTACGAGCAGTACTTC	CATSRGLAGAYEQYF
TRBD1	.	TRBV28	TRBJ1-1	TGTGCCAGCAGTTTTGGCCCACAGGGGGGGTTGCACACTGAAGCTTTCTTT	CASSFGPQGGLHTEAFF
TRBD2	few	TRBV7-3	TRBJ2-1	TGTGCCAGCAGCGAAATCGGGGGGGCCCCGTACAATGAGCAGTTCTTC	CASSEIGGAPYNEQFF
TRBD2	.	TRBV2	TRBJ2-1	TGTGCCAGCAGAGAGACTAGCGGGGGGTACAATGAGCAGTTCTTC	CASRETSGGYNEQFF
TRBD1	.	TRBV14	TRBJ1-2	TGTGCCAGCAGCCAACAGACAGGGTATGGCTACACCTTC	CASSQQTGYGYTF
.	.	TRBV28	TRBJ1-3	TGTGCCAGCAGTTCCCCCCCCAGAGCCAGGGTCGGTACTGGAAACACCATATATTTT	CASSSPPRARVGTGNTIYF
.	few	TRBV18	TRBJ1-5	TGTGCCAGCTCACGGGTGGCAGGGGCTAGCAATCAGCCCCAGCATTTT	CASSRVAGASNQPQHF
.	once	TRBV28	TRBJ2-7	TGTGCCAGCAGGGTTAGCGGTGAGCAGTACTTC	CASRVSGEQYF
.	.	TRBV10-3	TRBJ1-6	TGTGCCATCAGTGAGCAGGGCGGTAATTCACCCCTCCACTTT	CAISEQGGNSPLHF